This TCR beta chain was sequenced during a study of shared clonotypes between healthy human individuals. Whole-study results and caveats: It was anticipated that sequencing depth would influence how many clonotypes donors shared.

This CDR3 is built from 12 residues. Trimming cost V 5 bases and J 0 bases, with 1 base left between them. Germline lookup yields CDR1 SGHTA and CDR2 FQGTGA. At a deep level, the assay was run. Repertoires were generated with immunoSEQ multiplex PCR, while TCRdb's copy carries only in-frame clones and drops some. The table has some 360,000 clones, more than 60% seen once. This clone was seen more than once but under ten times. Its antigen remains unknown. Other nucleotide sequences from this sample produce the same CDR3. Specimen: memory CD4+ T cells sorted from blood. Subset meaning: CD45RA-negative fraction. This sequence originates from a young man in good health. The chain joins TRBV7-3 to TRBJ2-2; D not certain. The CDR3: CASSPNTGELFF. In DNA form, the CDR3 reads TGTGCCAGCAGCCCGAACACCGGGGAGCTGTTTTTT.